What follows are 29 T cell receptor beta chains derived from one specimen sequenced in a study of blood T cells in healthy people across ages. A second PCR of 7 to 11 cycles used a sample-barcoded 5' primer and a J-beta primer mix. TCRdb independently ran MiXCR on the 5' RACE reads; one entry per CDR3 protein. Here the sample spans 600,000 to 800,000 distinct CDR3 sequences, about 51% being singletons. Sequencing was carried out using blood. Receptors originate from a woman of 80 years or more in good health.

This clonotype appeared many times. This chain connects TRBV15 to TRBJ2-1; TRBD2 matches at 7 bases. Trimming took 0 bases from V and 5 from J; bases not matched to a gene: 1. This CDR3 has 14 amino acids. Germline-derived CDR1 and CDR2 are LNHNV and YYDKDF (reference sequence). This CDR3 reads CATSRDRGDNEQFF. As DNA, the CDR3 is TGTGCCACCAGCAGAGATCGGGGGGACAATGAGCAGTTCTTC.

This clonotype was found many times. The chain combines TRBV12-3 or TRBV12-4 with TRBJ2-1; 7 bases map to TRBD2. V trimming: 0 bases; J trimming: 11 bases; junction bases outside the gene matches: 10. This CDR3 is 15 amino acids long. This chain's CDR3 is CASSLARSLAEKQFF. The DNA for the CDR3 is TGTGCCAGCAGTTTAGCGCGGTCTCTAGCGGAGAAGCAGTTCTTC.

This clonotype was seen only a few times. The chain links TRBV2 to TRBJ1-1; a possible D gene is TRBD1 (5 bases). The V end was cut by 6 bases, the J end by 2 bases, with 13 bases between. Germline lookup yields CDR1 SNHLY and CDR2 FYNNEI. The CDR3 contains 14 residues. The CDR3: CASSANGGNTEAFF. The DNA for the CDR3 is TGTGCCAGCAGCGCTAACGGGGGTAACACTGAAGCTTTCTTT.

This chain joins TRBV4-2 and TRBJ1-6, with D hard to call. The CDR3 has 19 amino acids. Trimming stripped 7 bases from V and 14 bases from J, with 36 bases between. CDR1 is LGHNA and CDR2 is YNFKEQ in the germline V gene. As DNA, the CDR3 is TGTGCCAGCACCGAACTTCTCCCCTGGAGCCGAGGCCTGGGTACATCCCTCCACTTT. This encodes CASTELLPWSRGLGTSLHF.

The CDR3 spells CASSLEQAEAFF. The CDR3 nucleotides read TGTGCCAGCAGTTTAGAGCAAGCTGAAGCTTTCTTT. This rearrangement joins TRBV28 to TRBJ1-1; D uncertain. Germline CDR1 and CDR2: MDHEN and SYDVKM. The V and J ends lost 2 bases and 6 bases respectively, with 7 bases between them. The CDR3 covers 12 residues.

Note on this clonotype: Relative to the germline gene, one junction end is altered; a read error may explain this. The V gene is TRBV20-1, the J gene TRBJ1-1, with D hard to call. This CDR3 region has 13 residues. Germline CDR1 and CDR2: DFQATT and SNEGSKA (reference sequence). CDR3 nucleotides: TGTAGTGCGGGCCGATTCATGGGCACTGAAGCTTTCTTT. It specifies CSAGRFMGTEAFF.

CDR3 sequence (DNA): TGCAGCGTTGAAGGCCAGGTTTACAATGAGCAGTTCTTC. Residues: CSVEGQVYNEQFF. The chain uses TRBV29-1 and TRBJ2-1; D gene unclear. V gave up 1 base and J gave up 4 bases, with 8 bases separating them. This CDR3 spans 13 amino acids. The germline V gene has CDR1 SQVTM and CDR2 ANQGSEA.

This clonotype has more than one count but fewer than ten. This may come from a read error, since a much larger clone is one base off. Written as DNA, the CDR3 is TGCAGCGTTCTTTCGCATAGCGGGAGCTCCTACAATGGGCAGTTCTTC. Translating it yields CSVLSHSGSSYNGQFF. The chain uses TRBV29-1 and TRBJ2-1, with 9 nucleotides matching TRBD2. The CDR3 is 16 amino acids. Germline lookup yields CDR1 SQVTM and CDR2 ANQGSEA.

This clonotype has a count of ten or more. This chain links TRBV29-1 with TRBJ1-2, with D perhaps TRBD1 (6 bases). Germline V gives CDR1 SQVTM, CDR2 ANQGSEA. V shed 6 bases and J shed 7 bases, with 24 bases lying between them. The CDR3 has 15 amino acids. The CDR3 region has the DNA TGCAGCGTGTTAAAAGTAGACAGGTTCCCGATTGGCTACACCTTC. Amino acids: CSVLKVDRFPIGYTF.

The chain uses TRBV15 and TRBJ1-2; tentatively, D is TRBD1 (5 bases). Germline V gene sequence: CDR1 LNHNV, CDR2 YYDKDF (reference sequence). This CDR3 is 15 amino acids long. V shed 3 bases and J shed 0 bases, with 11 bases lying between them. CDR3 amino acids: CATSRRDGSNYGYTF. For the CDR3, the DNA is TGTGCCACCAGCAGGCGGGACGGTTCTAACTATGGCTACACCTTC.

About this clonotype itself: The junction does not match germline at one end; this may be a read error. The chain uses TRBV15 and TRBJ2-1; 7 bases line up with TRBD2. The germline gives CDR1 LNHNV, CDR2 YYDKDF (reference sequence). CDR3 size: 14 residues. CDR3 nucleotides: TGTGCCACGAGCAAGATAGCGGGTTACAATGAGCAGTTCTTC. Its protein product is CATSKIAGYNEQFF.

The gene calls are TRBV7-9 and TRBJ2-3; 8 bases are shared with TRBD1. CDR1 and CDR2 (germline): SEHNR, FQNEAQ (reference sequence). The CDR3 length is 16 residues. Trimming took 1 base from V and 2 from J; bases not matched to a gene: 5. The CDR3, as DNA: TGTGCCAGCAGCTTAGAGGCCAGGGGGCTCACAGATACGCAGTATTTT. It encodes CASSLEARGLTDTQYF.

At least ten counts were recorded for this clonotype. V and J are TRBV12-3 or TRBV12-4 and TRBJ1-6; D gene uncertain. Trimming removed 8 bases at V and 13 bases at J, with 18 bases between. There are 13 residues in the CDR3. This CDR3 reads CASVKNGEIPLHF. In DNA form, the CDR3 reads TGTGCCAGCGTCAAGAACGGGGAGATCCCCCTCCACTTT.

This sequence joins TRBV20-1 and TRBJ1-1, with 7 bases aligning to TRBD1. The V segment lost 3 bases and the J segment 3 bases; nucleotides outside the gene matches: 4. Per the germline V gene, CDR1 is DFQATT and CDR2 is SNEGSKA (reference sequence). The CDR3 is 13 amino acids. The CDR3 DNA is TGCAGTGCTAGCGACAGGGTTGACACTGAAGCTTTCTTT. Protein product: CSASDRVDTEAFF.

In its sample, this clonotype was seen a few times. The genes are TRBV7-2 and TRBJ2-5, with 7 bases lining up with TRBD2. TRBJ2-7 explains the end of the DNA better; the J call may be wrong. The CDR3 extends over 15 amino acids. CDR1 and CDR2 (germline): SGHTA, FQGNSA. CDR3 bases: TGTGCCAGCAGCTCTACTAGCGCCCGCTCCTACGAGCAGTACTTC. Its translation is CASSSTSARSYEQYF.

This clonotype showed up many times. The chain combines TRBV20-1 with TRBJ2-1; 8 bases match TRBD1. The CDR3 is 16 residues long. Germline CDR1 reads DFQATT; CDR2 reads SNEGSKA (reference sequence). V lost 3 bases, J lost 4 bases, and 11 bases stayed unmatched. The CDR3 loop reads CSAREVSGGLYNEQFF. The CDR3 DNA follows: TGCAGTGCTAGGGAAGTCTCAGGGGGCCTTTACAATGAGCAGTTCTTC.

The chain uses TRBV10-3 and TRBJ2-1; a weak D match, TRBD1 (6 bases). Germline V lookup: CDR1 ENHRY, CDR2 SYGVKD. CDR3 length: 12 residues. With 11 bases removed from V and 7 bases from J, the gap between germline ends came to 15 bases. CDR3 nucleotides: TGTGCCGCGAGGGGGATACGGAATGAGCAGTTCTTC. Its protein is CAARGIRNEQFF.

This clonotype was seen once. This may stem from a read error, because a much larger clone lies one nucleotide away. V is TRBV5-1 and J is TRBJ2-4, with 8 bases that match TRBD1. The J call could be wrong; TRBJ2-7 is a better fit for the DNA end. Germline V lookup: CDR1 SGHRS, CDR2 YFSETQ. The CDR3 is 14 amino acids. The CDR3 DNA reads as TGCGCCCGCAGCCAGACAGGGGCCAACTACGAGCAGTACTTC. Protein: CARSQTGANYEQYF.

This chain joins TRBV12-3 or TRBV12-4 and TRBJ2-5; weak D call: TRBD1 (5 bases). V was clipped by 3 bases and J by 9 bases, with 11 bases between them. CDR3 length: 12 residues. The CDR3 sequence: CASSFVRAAQYF. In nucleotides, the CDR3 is TGTGCCAGCAGTTTCGTCAGGGCTGCCCAGTACTTC.

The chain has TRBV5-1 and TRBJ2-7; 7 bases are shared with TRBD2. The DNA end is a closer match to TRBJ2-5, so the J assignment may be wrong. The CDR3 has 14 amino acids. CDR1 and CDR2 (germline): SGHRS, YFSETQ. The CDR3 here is CASGPSGSMETQYF. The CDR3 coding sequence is TGCGCCAGCGGGCCTAGCGGTTCCATGGAGACCCAGTACTTC.

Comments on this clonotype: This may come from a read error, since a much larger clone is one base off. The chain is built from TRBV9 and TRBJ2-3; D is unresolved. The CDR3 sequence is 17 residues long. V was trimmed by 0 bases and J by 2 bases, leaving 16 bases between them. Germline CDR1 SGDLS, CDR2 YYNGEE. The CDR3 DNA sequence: TGTGCCAGCAGCGTAGAGTATGGCGTAATGACCACAGATACGCAGTATTTT. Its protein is CASSVEYGVMTTDTQYF. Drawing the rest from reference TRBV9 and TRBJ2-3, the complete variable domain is DSGVTQTPKHLITATGQRVTLRCSPRSGDLSVYWYQQSLDQGLQFLIQYYNGEERAKGNILERFSAQQFPDLHSELNLSSLELGDSALYFCASSVEYGVMTTDTQYFGPGTRLTVL.

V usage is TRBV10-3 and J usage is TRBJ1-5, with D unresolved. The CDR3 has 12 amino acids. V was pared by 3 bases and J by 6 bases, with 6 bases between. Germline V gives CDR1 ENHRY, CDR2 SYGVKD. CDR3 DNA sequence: TGTGCCATCAGTGACTTAGGTCAGCCCCAGCATTTT. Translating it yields CAISDLGQPQHF.

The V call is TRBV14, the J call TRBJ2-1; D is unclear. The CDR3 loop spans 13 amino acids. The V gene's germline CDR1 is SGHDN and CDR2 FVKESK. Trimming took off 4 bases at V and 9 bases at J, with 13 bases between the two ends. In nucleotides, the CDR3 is TGTGCCAGCAGCCGAAGTATAAGGGTTGAGCAGTTCTTC. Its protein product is CASSRSIRVEQFF.

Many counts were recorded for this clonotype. CDR3 nucleotide sequence: TGTGCCAGCCTAGGACAGGGGGCAACTAATGAAAAACTGTTTTTT. It translates to CASLGQGATNEKLFF. The V gene is TRBV2, the J gene TRBJ1-4, with 10 bases lining up with TRBD1. With V trimmed by 8 bases and J by 0 bases, 3 bases remained unmatched. The CDR3 has 15 amino acids. Germline lookup yields CDR1 SNHLY and CDR2 FYNNEI.

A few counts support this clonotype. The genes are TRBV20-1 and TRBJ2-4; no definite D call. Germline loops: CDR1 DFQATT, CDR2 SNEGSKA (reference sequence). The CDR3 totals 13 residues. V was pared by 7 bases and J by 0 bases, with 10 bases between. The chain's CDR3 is CSGVDLAKNIQYF. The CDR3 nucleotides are TGCAGTGGGGTAGACTTAGCCAAAAACATTCAGTACTTC.

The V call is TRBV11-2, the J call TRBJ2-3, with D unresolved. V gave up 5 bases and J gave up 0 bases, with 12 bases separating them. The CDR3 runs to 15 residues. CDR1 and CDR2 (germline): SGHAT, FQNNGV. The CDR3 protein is CASSPVRISTDTQYF. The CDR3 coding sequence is TGTGCCAGCAGCCCGGTGCGCATTAGCACAGATACGCAGTATTTT.

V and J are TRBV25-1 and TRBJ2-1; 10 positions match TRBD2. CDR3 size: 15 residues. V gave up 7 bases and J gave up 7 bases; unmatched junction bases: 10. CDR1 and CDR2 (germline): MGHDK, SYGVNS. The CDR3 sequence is CASTPSSGSWNEQFF. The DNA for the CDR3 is TGTGCCAGCACTCCGTCTAGCGGGAGTTGGAATGAGCAGTTCTTC.

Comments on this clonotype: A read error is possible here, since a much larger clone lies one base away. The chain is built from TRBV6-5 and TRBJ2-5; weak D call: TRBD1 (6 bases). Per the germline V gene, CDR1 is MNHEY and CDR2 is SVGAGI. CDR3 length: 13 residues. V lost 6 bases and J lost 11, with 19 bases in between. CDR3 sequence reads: CASSMTGSREQYF. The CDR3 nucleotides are TGTGCCAGCAGCATGACAGGTTCCCGTGAGCAGTACTTC.

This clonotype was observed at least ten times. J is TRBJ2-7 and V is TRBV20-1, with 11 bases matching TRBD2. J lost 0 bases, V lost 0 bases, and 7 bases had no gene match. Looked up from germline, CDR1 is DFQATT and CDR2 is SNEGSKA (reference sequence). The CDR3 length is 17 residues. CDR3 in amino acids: CSARDPASGGFSYEQYF. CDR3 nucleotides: TGCAGTGCTAGAGATCCTGCTAGCGGGGGGTTCTCCTACGAGCAGTACTTC.